This T cell receptor (beta chain) derives from a study of identical twins. Study-level results: For cord blood, abundant beta clonotypes had fewer insertions, unlike memory repertoires, which showed none. The same donors were not followed; conclusions instead depended on cross-sectional statistical analysis.

TCRdb re-called the 5' RACE reads with MiXCR, one entry per CDR3 protein. The sample consists of around 480,000 distinct CDR3 sequences, more than 13% of them appearing once. The sample holds many counts of this clonotype. Its target is not known. Germline CDR1 is SQVTM and CDR2 is ANQGSEA. Trimming left V 7 bases short and J 2 bases short, with 13 bases between. The CDR3 contains 13 residues. Each donor (without exception) was a healthy Caucasian. In addition, the sample was reused for a study of yellow fever vaccine responses in identical twins. That source reports: As reported, the vaccine T cell response of twins seemed partly convergent and partly personalized.

J is TRBJ2-3 and V is TRBV29-1; D is undetermined. Sequencing was done on a sample of CD4+ T cells sorted from blood. The sequence came from a woman between 18 and 30 years old in good health. The CDR3 loop reads CSASVEITDTQYF. The CDR3 DNA sequence: TGCAGCGCCTCCGTCGAGATCACAGATACGCAGTATTTT.